These 31 T cell receptor beta chains came from one sample sequenced in a study of shared clonotypes between healthy human individuals. Method: immunoSEQ multiplex PCR; TCRdb's copy keeps in-frame clones and lacks some. Of 850,000 to 1,200,000 clones listed, about 75% are singletons. Source material: memory CD4+ T cells sorted from blood. Subset indicated: CD45RA-negative fraction. Receptors were obtained from a man younger than 30 in good health.

This chain links TRBV18 with TRBJ1-2, with 7 nucleotides matching TRBD1. Unmatched junction bases numbered 7, after V lost 6 bases and J lost 3 bases. This CDR3 comprises 14 residues. From germline, CDR1 is KGHSH and CDR2 LQKENI. The CDR3 region is CASSLRQGDYGYTF. Written as DNA, the CDR3 is TGTGCCAGCTCCCTCAGACAGGGAGACTATGGCTACACCTTC.

This clone was detected only a few times. The genes are TRBV5-1 and TRBJ2-1; 7 positions agree with TRBD2. Looked up from germline, CDR1 is SGHRS and CDR2 is YFSETQ. J was trimmed by 2 bases and V by 5 bases; bases with no gene match: 10. The CDR3 loop spans 16 amino acids. CDR3 region: CASRVGTTLTYNEQFF. CDR3 bases: TGCGCCAGCAGAGTAGGGACTACCTTAACCTACAATGAGCAGTTCTTC.

A few counts support this clone. Other DNA sequences from this sample encode an identical CDR3 as well. The chain carries TRBV6-5 and TRBJ2-5; 7 bases map to TRBD1. The CDR3 has 12 amino acids. With V trimmed by 6 bases and J by 5 bases, 3 bases remained unmatched. The V gene's germline CDR1 is MNHEY and CDR2 SVGAGI. Here the CDR3 reads CASSPGGETQYF. The CDR3 DNA sequence: TGTGCCAGCAGCCCAGGGGGTGAGACCCAGTACTTC.

The chain uses TRBV28 and TRBJ1-1, with D possibly matching TRBD1 (6 bases). Germline CDR1 and CDR2: MDHEN and SYDVKM. The CDR3 length is 15 residues. V lost 6 bases and J 0 bases, leaving 14 bases between the germline ends. Here the CDR3 reads CASRSPTGVNTEAFF. CDR3 nucleotides: TGTGCCAGCAGGTCGCCGACAGGAGTGAACACTGAAGCTTTCTTT.

The chain is built from TRBV4-1 and TRBJ2-2; the D is unclear. There are 17 residues in the CDR3. Germline CDR1 and CDR2: MGHRA and YSYEKL. V was shortened by 3 bases and J by 4 bases, with 18 bases between the two germline ends. This chain's CDR3 is CASSQDRSLRGTGELFF. DNA for the CDR3: TGCGCCAGCAGCCAGGATCGCAGTTTACGCGGCACCGGGGAGCTGTTTTTT.

This clone was picked up one time. The chain combines TRBV5-1 with TRBJ1-2; D might be TRBD1 (5 bases). V dropped 1 base and J dropped 8 bases, with 12 bases sitting between them. CDR1 is SGHRS and CDR2 is YFSETQ in the germline V gene. The CDR3 spans 13 residues. For the CDR3, the DNA is TGCGCCAGCAGCTTGTCAGGGTTGGAAGGCTACACCTTC. This codes for CASSLSGLEGYTF. The full variable domain, completed using reference TRBV5-1 and TRBJ1-2, is KAGVTQTPRYLIKTRGQQVTLSCSPISGHRSVSWYQQTPGQGLQFLFEYFSETQRNKGNFPGRFSGRQFSNSRSEMNVSTLELGDSALYLCASSLSGLEGYTFGSGTRLTVV.

The chain combines TRBV2 with TRBJ1-5; TRBD1 aligns across 8 bases. CDR1 SNHLY and CDR2 FYNNEI come from the germline V gene. The CDR3 is 13 residues long. V lost 6 bases, J lost 7 bases, and 5 bases stayed unmatched. In DNA, the CDR3 is TGTGCCAGCAGGCCAGGGGGCGTACAGCCCCAGCATTTT. This translates into CASRPGGVQPQHF. The whole variable domain, filled in from reference TRBV2 and TRBJ1-5, reads EPEVTQTPSHQVTQMGQEVILRCVPISNHLYFYWYRQILGQKVEFLVSFYNNEISEKSEIFDDQFSVERPDGSNFTLKIRSTKLEDSAMYFCASRPGGVQPQHFGDGTRLSIL.

A note on this clone: The same CDR3 is also encoded by other DNA sequences in this sample. The gene calls are TRBV18 and TRBJ1-3; D is uncertain. The CDR3 length is 16 residues. V lost 0 bases and J lost 0, with 9 bases in between. CDR1 is KGHSH, CDR2 LQKENI, per germline. The DNA of the CDR3 is TGTGCCAGCTCACCACCAATTACAGCCTCTGGAAACACCATATATTTT. This codes for CASSPPITASGNTIYF.

CDR3 in DNA: TGTGCCAGCAGCGTAGGGGACAAGGGAGAGACCCAGTACTTC. Translated: CASSVGDKGETQYF. V gene TRBV9 combines with J gene TRBJ2-5; tentatively, D is TRBD1 (6 bases). The ends were cut back, 0 bases at V and 4 bases at J, with 10 bases in the middle. The germline CDR1 and CDR2 sequences are SGDLS and YYNGEE. The CDR3 runs 14 residues.

This rearrangement joins TRBV9 to TRBJ2-2, with a tentative D call TRBD2 (5 bases). V was shortened by 4 bases and J by 13 bases, with 14 bases between the two germline ends. The CDR3 has 12 amino acids. Looked up from germline, CDR1 is SGDLS and CDR2 is YYNGEE. In DNA form, the CDR3 reads TGTGCCAGCAGCCCTCAAGAGGGAGTGCTGTTTTTT. Translating it yields CASSPQEGVLFF.

This chain links TRBV5-4 with TRBJ1-1; D remains ambiguous. The germline V gene has CDR1 SGHNT and CDR2 YYREEE (reference sequence). V lost 4 bases and J 0 bases, leaving 16 bases between the germline ends. The CDR3 length is 16 residues. The CDR3: CASSPPYGGLNTEAFF. The CDR3 nucleotides are TGTGCCAGCAGCCCCCCATACGGCGGGCTGAACACTGAAGCTTTCTTT. The full variable domain, rest sourced from reference TRBV5-4 and TRBJ1-1, is ETGVTQSPTHLIKTRGQQVTLRCSSQSGHNTVSWYQQALGQGPQFIFQYYREEENGRGNFPPRFSGLQFPNYSSELNVNALELDDSALYLCASSPPYGGLNTEAFFGQGTRLTVV.

This clone was seen more than once but under ten times. In the same sample, other DNA sequences code for this CDR3. V usage is TRBV6-6 and J usage is TRBJ1-5; 7 bases fit TRBD1. Germline assignment: CDR1 MNHNY and CDR2 SVGAGI (reference sequence). The V segment lost 6 bases and the J segment 4 bases; nucleotides outside the gene matches: 3. CDR3 length: 13 amino acids. CDR3 region: CASRGQANQPQHF. In DNA, the CDR3 is TGTGCCAGCAGAGGACAGGCAAATCAGCCCCAGCATTTT.

In its sample, this clone was seen a few times. The genes are TRBV6-5 and TRBJ1-6; no clear D. The CDR3 is made up of 14 amino acids. Germline CDR1 is MNHEY and CDR2 is SVGAGI. Trimming took off 1 base at V and 8 bases at J, with 9 bases between the two ends. The CDR3 loop is CASSYFYTDSPLHF. The CDR3 coding sequence is TGTGCCAGCAGTTACTTCTACACAGATTCACCCCTCCACTTT.

This clone showed up just once. The chain is built from TRBV6-5 and TRBJ2-7, with D possibly called TRBD1 or TRBD2 (6 bases each). Trimming removed 7 bases at V and 2 bases at J, with 15 bases between. The CDR3 contains 14 residues. Looked up from germline, CDR1 is MNHEY and CDR2 is SVGAGI. CDR3 in amino acids: CASTGRDIPYEQYF. CDR3 bases: TGTGCCAGCACTGGGCGGGACATTCCCTACGAGCAGTACTTC.

This clone showed up just a few times. The chain combines TRBV18 with TRBJ1-2, with no clear D. The CDR3 extends over 13 amino acids. Trimming cost V 1 base and J 6 bases, with 9 bases left between them. Germline lookup yields CDR1 KGHSH and CDR2 LQKENI. CDR3 nucleotide sequence: TGTGCCAGCTCACCACGCCGGACCGATGGCTACACCTTC. Protein sequence: CASSPRRTDGYTF.

The genes are TRBV6-6 and TRBJ2-7; 11 bases are a match to TRBD2. From germline, CDR1 is MNHNY and CDR2 SVGAGI (reference sequence). CDR3 length: 14 amino acids. Trimming at V came to 5 bases and at J to 3 bases, leaving 3 bases not matched to a gene. The CDR3 spells CASSPLAGGYEQYF. The CDR3 coding sequence is TGTGCCAGCAGTCCCCTAGCGGGAGGCTACGAGCAGTACTTC.

This chain joins TRBV9 and TRBJ1-2; D uncertain. The V end lost 4 bases, the J end lost 0 bases, and 4 bases lay between the germline ends. The length of the CDR3 is 12 residues. The germline V gene encodes CDR1 SGDLS and CDR2 YYNGEE. CDR3 sequence (DNA): TGTGCCAGCAGCCCTACTAACTATGGCTACACCTTC. It codes for CASSPTNYGYTF.

This clone turned up a few times. This sample includes further DNA sequences coding for the same CDR3. The genes are TRBV18 and TRBJ1-5, with TRBD1 as a possible D gene (5 bases). The CDR3 loop spans 13 amino acids. Trimming took 6 bases from V and 7 from J, leaving 13 bases between them. Per germline, CDR1 KGHSH and CDR2 LQKENI. CDR3 in amino acids: CASSPGRDQPQHF. In nucleotides, the CDR3 is TGTGCCAGCTCCCCAGGGAGGGACCAGCCCCAGCATTTT.

This chain connects TRBV5-1 to TRBJ2-7, with a possible D match to TRBD2 (6 bases). The CDR3 totals 13 residues. V was trimmed by 6 bases and J by 6 bases, leaving 16 bases between them. The V gene's germline CDR1 is SGHRS and CDR2 YFSETQ. CDR3 sequence: CASTQGLPGEQYF. In DNA, the CDR3 is TGCGCCAGCACTCAGGGACTCCCCGGCGAGCAGTACTTC.

V gene TRBV5-1 combines with J gene TRBJ2-2; tentative D call: TRBD1 (6 bases). V dropped 2 bases and J dropped 6 bases, with 8 bases sitting between them. Per the germline V gene, CDR1 is SGHRS and CDR2 is YFSETQ. The CDR3 is 13 residues long. CDR3: CASSFQGSGELFF. CDR3 in DNA: TGCGCCAGCAGCTTTCAGGGGTCCGGGGAGCTGTTTTTT.

This clone has a count of ten or more. The gene calls are TRBV5-1 and TRBJ2-3; 11 nucleotides line up with TRBD2. Germline CDR1 and CDR2: SGHRS and YFSETQ. The junction had 6 bases not matched to a gene; V was cut back by 4 bases and J by 2 bases. The CDR3 length is 16 residues. The CDR3 DNA sequence: TGCGCCAGCAGCCTCTCTAGCGGGGGGCTCACAGATACGCAGTATTTT. The encoded protein is CASSLSSGGLTDTQYF.

This CDR3 is CSVSGVGVQPQHF. Written as DNA, the CDR3 is TGCAGCGTCTCCGGGGTAGGAGTTCAGCCCCAGCATTTT. This sequence joins TRBV29-1 and TRBJ1-5; D is unresolved. The CDR3 spans 13 residues. The V gene lost 6 bases and the J gene lost 6 bases, with 15 bases spanning the gap. The germline V gene encodes CDR1 SQVTM and CDR2 ANQGSEA.

The gene calls are TRBV14 and TRBJ1-1; TRBD1 matches at 8 bases. CDR1 and CDR2 from the germline V gene are SGHDN and FVKESK. The CDR3 has 15 amino acids. Unmatched junction bases numbered 6, after V lost 2 bases and J lost 4 bases. CDR3 protein: CASSQLDRVGTEAFF. CDR3 nucleotide sequence: TGTGCCAGCAGCCAACTGGACAGGGTGGGCACTGAAGCTTTCTTT.

About this clone: Germline and junction disagree at one end, which may indicate a read error. The J gene is TRBJ2-2, the V gene TRBV7-7; perhaps TRBD2 as D (6 bases). This CDR3 is built from 13 residues. Per germline, CDR1 SSHAT and CDR2 FNYEAQ (reference sequence). The CDR3 is CASSLAVAGELFF. The CDR3 coding sequence is TGTGCTAGCAGCTTAGCGGTGGCCGGGGAGCTGTTTTTT.

This clone was seen once. The CDR3 DNA follows: TGTGCCAGCAACTTGGGGCATGCTAATGAAAAACTGTTTTTT. Translating gives CASNLGHANEKLFF. The V gene is TRBV2, the J gene TRBJ1-4, with a weak D call TRBD1 (5 bases). This CDR3 has 14 amino acids. Per the germline V gene, CDR1 is SNHLY and CDR2 is FYNNEI. V lost 7 bases and J lost 3, with 12 bases in between.

The sample holds a few counts of this clone. The same CDR3 also results from other DNA sequences found in this sample. This chain connects TRBV28 to TRBJ1-5; D is ambiguous. The CDR3 length is 11 residues. The V gene lost 7 bases and the J gene lost 0 bases, with 1 base spanning the gap. Germline V gene data show CDR1 as MDHEN and CDR2 as SYDVKM. The CDR3 DNA sequence: TGTGCCAGCACTAGCAATCAGCCCCAGCATTTT. Its translation: CASTSNQPQHF.

The chain is built from TRBV4-1 and TRBJ1-4; D may be TRBD1 (6 bases). Germline V gene data show CDR1 as MGHRA and CDR2 as YSYEKL. The length of the CDR3 is 18 residues. Trimming stripped 1 base from V and 0 bases from J, with 15 bases between. This CDR3 is CASSQARRQDPTNEKLFF. CDR3 sequence (DNA): TGCGCCAGCAGCCAAGCGCGGAGACAGGACCCAACTAATGAAAAACTGTTTTTT.

J is TRBJ2-7 and V is TRBV18; maybe TRBD1 (6 bases). Trimming took 3 bases from V and 0 from J, leaving 15 bases between them. The CDR3 has 16 amino acids. Germline assignment: CDR1 KGHSH and CDR2 LQKENI. The CDR3 is CASSPLDSYGSYEQYF. DNA for the CDR3: TGTGCCAGCTCACCCCTGGACAGTTACGGCTCCTACGAGCAGTACTTC.

This clone came up a few times. The V and J genes are TRBV11-3 and TRBJ2-3; 8 positions agree with TRBD2. This CDR3 has 14 residues. Losses at the gene ends were 5 bases for V and 4 bases for J; bases not matched to a gene: 5. The germline gives CDR1 SGHNT, CDR2 YENEEA. As DNA, the CDR3 is TGTGCCAGCAGCCCGGGGGGGCCATCAGATACGCAGTATTTT. Translated: CASSPGGPSDTQYF.

The chain has TRBV30 and TRBJ2-3, with D possibly being TRBD2 (5 bases). Trimming removed 1 base from V and 1 base from J, with 9 bases in between. Germline loops: CDR1 GTSNPN, CDR2 SVGIG (reference sequence). The CDR3 runs 14 residues. The CDR3 nucleotides are TGTGCCTGGAGTGGAGGGCCCGGCACAGATACGCAGTATTTT. Translated: CAWSGGPGTDTQYF.

The genes are TRBV6-5 and TRBJ2-7; D unclear. V dropped 5 bases and J dropped 2 bases, with 13 bases sitting between them. The CDR3 loop spans 14 amino acids. Per germline, CDR1 MNHEY and CDR2 SVGAGI. This chain's CDR3 is CASSETGPAYEQYF. The CDR3, as DNA: TGTGCCAGCAGTGAAACGGGTCCGGCCTACGAGCAGTACTTC.